This is a list of T cell receptor beta chains from one sample in a study of chemoradiotherapy in HPV16-positive cancers. Profiled with immunoSEQ multiplex PCR; TCRdb holds only in-frame clones, not every one. This sample has about 9,200 clones, with roughly three quarters found just once. This specimen was acquired from a patient who underwent chemoradiotherapy. The receptor source for this set is a human donor with HPV-associated anogenital cancer. The CDR3 runs from the conserved cysteine through the conserved F or W. A D gene is named only where the DNA matches it firmly. The size field is filled for only some rows; it gives once, few, many or a size class.

.	TRBJ2-1	.	TRBV5-6	CASSLGGSSYNEQFF	TGTGCCAGCAGCTTGGGGGGGAGCTCCTACAATGAGCAGTTCTTC
.	TRBJ2-2	.	TRBV18	CASSERVTGELFF	TGTGCCAGCTCCGAACGGGTCACCGGGGAGCTGTTTTTT
.	TRBJ1-2	.	TRBV14	CASSPTKSYGYTF	TGTGCCAGCAGCCCAACAAAGAGTTATGGCTACACCTTC
.	TRBJ1-2	.	TRBV11-2	CASSFLPGTSGGGYTF	TGTGCCAGCAGCTTTCTACCCGGGACCTCGGGCGGAGGCTACACCTTC
.	TRBJ2-3	.	TRBV25-1	CAAGIADTQYF	TGTGCCGCAGGCATAGCAGATACGCAGTATTTT
.	TRBJ2-3	TRBD1	TRBV5-8	CASSLWGTGPTDTQYF	TGTGCCAGCAGCTTGTGGGGGACAGGTCCCACAGATACGCAGTATTTT
.	TRBJ2-5	TRBD2	TRBV6-1	CASSNGLEGRETQYF	TGTGCCAGCAGCAACGGACTAGAGGGTAGAGAGACCCAGTACTTC
.	TRBJ2-3	.	TRBV7-2	CASKSPDTQYF	TGTGCCAGCAAATCCCCAGATACGCAGTATTTT
.	TRBJ2-4	.	TRBV10-3	CAISDRDRLAKNIQYF	TGTGCCATCAGTGATCGAGACAGACTAGCCAAAAACATTCAGTACTTC
.	TRBJ1-2	.	TRBV20-1	CSHGALYGYTF	TGCAGTCATGGGGCCCTCTATGGCTACACCTTC
.	TRBJ2-3	.	TRBV5-1	CASRKDTTSTDTQYF	TGCGCCAGCCGAAAGGACACCACTAGCACAGATACGCAGTATTTT
.	TRBJ2-6	.	TRBV7-9	CASSHRNVFSGANVLTF	TGTGCCAGCAGCCACAGAAACGTTTTCTCTGGGGCCAACGTCCTGACTTTC
.	TRBJ1-4	.	TRBV2	CASGWDGILCF	TGTGCCAGCGGATGGGACGGCATCCTTTGTTTT
.	TRBJ2-3	.	TRBV29-1	CSVDGSEGSTDTQYF	TGCAGCGTTGATGGCAGCGAGGGTAGCACAGATACGCAGTATTTT
.	TRBJ2-5	.	TRBV15	CATTSGWETQYF	TGTGCCACCACCTCCGGTTGGGAGACCCAGTACTTC
few	TRBJ2-2	TRBD1	TRBV7-7	CASSLDRGNTGELFF	TGTGCTAGCAGCTTAGACAGGGGCAACACCGGGGAGCTGTTTTTT
once	TRBJ2-2	.	TRBV5-5	CASSLNFGGELFF	TGTGCCAGCAGCTTAAACTTTGGCGGGGAGCTGTTTTTT
.	TRBJ2-1	.	TRBV6-1	CASRGWGQPYNEQFF	TGTGCCAGCAGGGGTTGGGGGCAGCCCTACAATGAGCAGTTCTTC
.	TRBJ2-1	TRBD1	TRBV11-2	CASINGTVSYNEQFF	TGTGCCAGCATCAACGGGACAGTCTCCTACAATGAGCAGTTCTTC
once	TRBJ1-5	TRBD1	TRBV6-9	CASSCPGQHNQPQHF	TGTGCCAGCAGCTGTCCGGGACAGCACAATCAGCCCCAGCATTTT
.	TRBJ1-2	.	TRBV13	CASSLRTNWDGYTF	TGTGCCAGCAGCTTGAGGACCAACTGGGATGGCTACACCTTC
.	TRBJ1-2	.	TRBV10-3	CAISGIYGYTF	TGTGCCATCAGCGGGATCTATGGCTACACCTTC
.	TRBJ2-7	.	TRBV20-1	CSASPGEQYF	TGCAGTGCGAGTCCAGGCGAGCAGTACTTC
once	TRBJ1-4	TRBD1	TRBV11-2	CASSGGGAPGGSNEKLFF	TGTGCCAGCAGTGGAGGGGGCGCCCCGGGGGGCTCTAATGAAAAACTGTTTTTT
.	TRBJ1-1	.	TRBV6-1	CASSEAPSGLNTEAFF	TGTGCCAGCAGTGAAGCGCCTAGTGGTCTTAACACTGAAGCTTTCTTT
.	TRBJ1-2	.	TRBV4-1	CASSQGEGRRGSDGYTF	TGCGCCAGCAGCCAAGGCGAAGGTCGGAGGGGAAGTGATGGCTACACCTTC
.	TRBJ1-4	TRBD1	TRBV6-1	CASRGTGWLFF	TGTGCCAGCAGAGGGACAGGGTGGCTGTTTTTT
.	TRBJ1-6	.	TRBV28	CASSFDLSGGSPLHF	TGTGCCAGCAGTTTCGATTTGTCGGGGGGTTCACCCCTCCACTTT
.	TRBJ1-5	.	TRBV19	CASSPPTGPNQPQHF	TGTGCCAGTAGCCCCCCGACAGGCCCTAATCAGCCCCAGCATTTT
.	TRBJ2-5	.	TRBV30	CAWTGTGEQTQYF	TGTGCCTGGACCGGGACGGGCGAACAGACCCAGTACTTC
.	TRBJ1-2	TRBD1	TRBV5-1	CASSLAPTGGTSGYGYTF	TGCGCCAGCAGCTTGGCCCCTACAGGGGGGACCTCGGGCTATGGCTACACCTTC
.	TRBJ1-1	.	TRBV11-2	CASSNSVEGTEAFF	TGTGCCAGCAGCAACAGTGTGGAGGGCACTGAAGCTTTCTTT
few	TRBJ2-1	.	TRBV10-1	CASSPGGENEQFF	TGCGCCAGCAGTCCAGGGGGGGAGAATGAGCAGTTCTTC
.	TRBJ1-6	TRBD1	TRBV9	CASSGTGARSPLHF	TGTGCCAGCAGCGGGACAGGGGCCCGGTCACCCCTCCACTTT
.	TRBJ2-5	.	TRBV18	CASSPTGRRSSETQYF	TGTGCCAGCTCACCAACCGGCCGAAGGTCATCCGAGACCCAGTACTTC
.	TRBJ2-5	.	TRBV6-6	CASSQKETQYF	TGTGCCAGCAGTCAGAAAGAGACCCAGTACTTC
.	TRBJ2-1	.	TRBV5-1	CASSRTRDGSYEQFF	TGCGCCAGCAGCCGTACAAGGGACGGGAGTTATGAGCAGTTCTTC
.	TRBJ2-5	.	TRBV9	CASNLGGDETQYF	TGTGCCAGCAACTTGGGTGGTGATGAGACCCAGTACTTC
few	TRBJ2-7	.	TRBV9	CASSVGGLPYEQYF	TGTGCCAGCAGCGTAGGCGGGCTCCCCTACGAGCAGTACTTC
.	TRBJ2-7	.	TRBV14	CASSFRQGGYYEQYF	TGTGCCAGCAGCTTCCGGCAGGGGGGCTACTACGAGCAGTACTTC
.	TRBJ1-2	.	TRBV9	CASSALSRKGDGYTF	TGTGCCAGCAGCGCACTCTCCCGAAAAGGGGATGGCTACACCTTC
once	TRBJ1-6	.	TRBV2	CASSEANSQNSPLHF	TGTGCCAGCAGTGAAGCGAACAGCCAAAATTCACCCCTCCACTTT
once	TRBJ1-2	.	TRBV5-5	CASSLGSPNYGYTF	TGTGCCAGCAGCTTGGGCAGCCCTAACTATGGCTACACCTTC
.	TRBJ1-2	TRBD1	TRBV5-8	CASSLKGQGGNYGYTF	TGTGCCAGCAGCTTGAAAGGACAGGGAGGAAACTATGGCTACACCTTC
.	TRBJ2-7	TRBD1	TRBV5-6	CASSSRTGYEQYF	TGTGCCAGCAGCTCTCGGACAGGGTACGAGCAGTACTTC
.	TRBJ1-1	.	TRBV9	CASSVAPPGMSTEAFF	TGTGCCAGCAGCGTAGCTCCGCCAGGGATGAGCACTGAAGCTTTCTTT
.	TRBJ1-5	.	TRBV5-6	CASSFTGGLNQPQHF	TGTGCCAGCAGCTTTACGGGTGGACTGAATCAGCCCCAGCATTTT
once	TRBJ2-1	.	TRBV19	CASSSWGGASEQFF	TGTGCCAGTTCCTCTTGGGGGGGGGCGAGTGAGCAGTTCTTC
once	TRBJ1-2	TRBD1	TRBV5-1	CASSWTGADYGYTF	TGCGCCAGCAGCTGGACAGGGGCTGACTATGGCTACACCTTC
.	TRBJ1-4	.	TRBV6-4	CASSDRDGEKLFF	TGTGCCAGCAGTGACCGGGATGGTGAAAAACTGTTTTTT